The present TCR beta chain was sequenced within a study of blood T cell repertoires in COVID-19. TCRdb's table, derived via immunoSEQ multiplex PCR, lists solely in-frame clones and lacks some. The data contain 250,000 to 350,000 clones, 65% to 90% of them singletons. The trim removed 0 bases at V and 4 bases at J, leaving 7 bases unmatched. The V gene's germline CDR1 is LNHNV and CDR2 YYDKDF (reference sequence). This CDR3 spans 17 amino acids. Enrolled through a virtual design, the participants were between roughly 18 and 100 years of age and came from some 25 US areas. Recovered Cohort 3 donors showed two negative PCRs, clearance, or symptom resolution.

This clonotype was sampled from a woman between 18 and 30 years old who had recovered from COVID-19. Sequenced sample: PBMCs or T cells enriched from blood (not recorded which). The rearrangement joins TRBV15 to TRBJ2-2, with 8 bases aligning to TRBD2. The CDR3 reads CATSRDRLAGGTGELFF. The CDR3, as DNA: TGTGCCACCAGCAGAGATAGGTTGGCGGGAGGCACCGGGGAGCTGTTTTTT.